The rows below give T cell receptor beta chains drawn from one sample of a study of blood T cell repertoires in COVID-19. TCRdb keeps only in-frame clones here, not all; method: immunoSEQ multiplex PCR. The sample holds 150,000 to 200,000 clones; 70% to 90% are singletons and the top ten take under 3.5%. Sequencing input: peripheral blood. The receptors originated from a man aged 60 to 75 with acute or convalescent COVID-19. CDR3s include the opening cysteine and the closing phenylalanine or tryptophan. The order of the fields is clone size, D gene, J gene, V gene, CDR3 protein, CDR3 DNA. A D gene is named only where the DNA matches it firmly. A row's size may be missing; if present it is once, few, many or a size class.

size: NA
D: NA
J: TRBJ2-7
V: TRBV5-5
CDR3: CASSWRKGTNSYEQYF
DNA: TGTGCCAGCAGCTGGCGCAAGGGGACAAACTCCTACGAGCAGTACTTC

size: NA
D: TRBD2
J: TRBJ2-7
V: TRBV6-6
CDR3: CASSRNPGTSGRGSSYEQYF
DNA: TGTGCCAGCAGTCGCAACCCCGGGACTAGCGGGAGGGGGTCGTCCTACGAGCAGTACTTC

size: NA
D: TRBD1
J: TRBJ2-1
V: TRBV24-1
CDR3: CATSDLAGGSYNEQFF
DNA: TGTGCCACCAGTGATTTGGCAGGGGGCTCCTACAATGAGCAGTTCTTC

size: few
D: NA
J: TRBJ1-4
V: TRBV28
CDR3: CASSSPVGGEKLFF
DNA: TGTGCCAGCAGTAGCCCAGTTGGGGGGGAAAAACTGTTTTTT

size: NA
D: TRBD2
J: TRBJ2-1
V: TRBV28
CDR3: CASREITSGQYNEQFF
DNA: TGTGCCAGCAGGGAAATTACTAGCGGGCAGTACAATGAGCAGTTCTTC

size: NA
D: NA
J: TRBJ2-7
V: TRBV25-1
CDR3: CASSFDRLTYEQYF
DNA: TGTGCCAGCAGTTTCGACAGGCTTACCTACGAGCAGTACTTC

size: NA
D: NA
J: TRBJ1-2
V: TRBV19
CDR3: CANPTGTPYGYTF
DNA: TGTGCCAACCCAACCGGGACACCTTATGGCTACACCTTC

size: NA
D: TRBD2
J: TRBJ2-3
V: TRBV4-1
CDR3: CASSAGGGFSTDTQYF
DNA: TGCGCCAGCAGCGCCGGGGGGGGATTTTCGACAGATACGCAGTATTTT

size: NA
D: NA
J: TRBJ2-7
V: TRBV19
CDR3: CASGTREQYF
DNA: TGTGCCAGTGGGACACGCGAGCAGTACTTC

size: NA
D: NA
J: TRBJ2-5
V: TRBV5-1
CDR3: CASREAETQYF
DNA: TGCGCCAGCAGGGAGGCGGAGACCCAGTACTTC

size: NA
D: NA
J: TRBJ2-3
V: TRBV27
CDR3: CASSLLGGRVFDTQYF
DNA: TGTGCCAGCAGTTTGTTGGGGGGACGGGTCTTTGATACGCAGTATTTT

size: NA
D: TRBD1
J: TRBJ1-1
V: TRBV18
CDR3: CASSPWTGMNTEAFF
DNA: TGTGCCAGCTCACCGTGGACAGGCATGAACACTGAAGCTTTCTTT

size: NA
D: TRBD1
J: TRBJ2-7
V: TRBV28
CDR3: CASSFGTVGPYEQYF
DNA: TGTGCCAGCAGTTTCGGGACAGTGGGTCCCTACGAGCAGTACTTC

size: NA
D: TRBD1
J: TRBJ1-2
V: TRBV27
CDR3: CASSPGTGGRISYGYTF
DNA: TGTGCCAGCAGCCCCGGGACAGGGGGCCGGATATCCTATGGCTACACCTTC

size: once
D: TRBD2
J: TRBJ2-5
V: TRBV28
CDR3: CASSSTEGYVLAVGETQYF
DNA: TGTGCCAGCAGTTCCACCGAGGGTTACGTCCTAGCGGTAGGGGAGACCCAGTACTTC

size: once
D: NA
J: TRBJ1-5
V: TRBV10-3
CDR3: CAISGGGGGPQHF
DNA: TGTGCCATCAGTGGAGGCGGGGGTGGGCCCCAGCATTTT

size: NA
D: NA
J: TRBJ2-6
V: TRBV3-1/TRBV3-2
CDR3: CASRGTSPGVLTF
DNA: TGTGCCAGCAGGGGTACTAGCCCCGGCGTCCTGACTTTC

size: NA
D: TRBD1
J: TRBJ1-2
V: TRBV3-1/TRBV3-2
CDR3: CASSHLDRASYGYTF
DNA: TGTGCCAGCAGCCACTTGGACAGGGCAAGCTATGGCTACACCTTC

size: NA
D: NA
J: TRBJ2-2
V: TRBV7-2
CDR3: CASSFGLPGNTGELFF
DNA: TGTGCCAGCAGCTTTGGACTCCCGGGGAACACCGGGGAGCTGTTTTTT

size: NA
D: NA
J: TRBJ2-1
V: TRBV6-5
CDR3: CASRNRGLGQFF
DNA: TGTGCCAGCAGGAATAGGGGGTTGGGCCAGTTCTTC

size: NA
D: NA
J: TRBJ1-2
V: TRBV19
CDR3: CASSIKENYGYTF
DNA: TGTGCCAGTAGTATAAAAGAGAACTATGGCTACACCTTC

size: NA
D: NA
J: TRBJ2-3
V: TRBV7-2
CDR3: CASSLEHRPTDTQYF
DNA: TGTGCCAGCAGCTTAGAGCACAGGCCCACAGATACGCAGTATTTT

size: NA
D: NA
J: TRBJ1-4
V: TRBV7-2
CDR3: CASSLSVRATNEKLFF
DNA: TGTGCCAGCAGCTTATCCGTGCGGGCAACTAATGAAAAACTGTTTTTT

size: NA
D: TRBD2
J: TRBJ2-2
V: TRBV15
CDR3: CATSNTLLGLAENTGELFF
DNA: TGTGCCACCAGCAACACACTCCTCGGACTAGCGGAGAACACCGGGGAGCTGTTTTTT

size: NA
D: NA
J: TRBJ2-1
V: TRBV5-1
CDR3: CASSFGGAGNEQFF
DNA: TGCGCCAGCAGCTTCGGGGGTGCGGGTAATGAGCAGTTCTTC

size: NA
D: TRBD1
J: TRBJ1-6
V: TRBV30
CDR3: CAWSVSRDSATYNSPLHF
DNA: TGTGCCTGGAGTGTTTCAAGGGACAGCGCAACCTATAATTCACCCCTCCACTTT

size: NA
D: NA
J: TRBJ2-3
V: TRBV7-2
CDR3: CASSFHLARTDTQYF
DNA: TGTGCCAGCAGCTTCCACCTAGCGCGCACAGATACGCAGTATTTT

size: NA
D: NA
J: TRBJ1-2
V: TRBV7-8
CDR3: CASSLGRGAYGYTF
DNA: TGTGCCAGCAGCTTAGGGCGGGGTGCCTATGGCTACACCTTC

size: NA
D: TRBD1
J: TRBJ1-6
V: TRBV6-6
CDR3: CASSFTGGDNSPLHF
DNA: TGTGCCAGCAGTTTTACAGGGGGTGATAATTCACCCCTCCACTTT

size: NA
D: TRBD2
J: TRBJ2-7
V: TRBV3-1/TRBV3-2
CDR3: CASSQDAGGRSYEQYF
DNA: TGTGCCAGCAGCCAAGACGCGGGAGGACGTTCGTACGAGCAGTACTTC

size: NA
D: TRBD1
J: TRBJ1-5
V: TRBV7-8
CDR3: CASRQGAIQPQHF
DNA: TGTGCCAGCAGACAGGGGGCGATTCAGCCCCAGCATTTT

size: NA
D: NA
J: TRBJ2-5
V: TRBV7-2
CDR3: CASRPSALAGRETQYF
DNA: TGTGCCAGCAGGCCCTCGGCGCTAGCAGGCCGAGAGACCCAGTACTTC

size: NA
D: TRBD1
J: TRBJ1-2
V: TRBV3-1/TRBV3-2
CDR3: CASSLPGQGAHGYTF
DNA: TGTGCCAGCAGCCTCCCGGGACAGGGGGCGCATGGCTACACCTTC

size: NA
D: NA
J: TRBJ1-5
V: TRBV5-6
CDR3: CASSLRGFGNQPQHF
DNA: TGTGCCAGCAGCTTGCGGGGGTTTGGCAATCAGCCCCAGCATTTT

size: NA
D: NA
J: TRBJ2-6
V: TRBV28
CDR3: CASNPSGSGANVLTF
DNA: TGTGCCAGCAACCCCTCAGGGTCTGGGGCCAACGTCCTGACTTTC

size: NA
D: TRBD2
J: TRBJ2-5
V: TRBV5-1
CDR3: CASSLAGLAGVMRGETQYF
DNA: TGCGCCAGCAGCTTGGCCGGGTTAGCGGGAGTTATGAGGGGAGAGACCCAGTACTTC

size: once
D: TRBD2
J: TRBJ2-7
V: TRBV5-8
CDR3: CASSFAGTRGYEQYF
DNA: TGTGCCAGCAGCTTTGCCGGGACTAGGGGATACGAGCAGTACTTC

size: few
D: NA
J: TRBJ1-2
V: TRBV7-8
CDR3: CASSPNVQGGYGYTF
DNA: TGTGCCAGCAGCCCAAATGTGCAGGGAGGCTATGGCTACACCTTC

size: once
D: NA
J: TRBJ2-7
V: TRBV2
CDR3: CASSRQTTGYEQYF
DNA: TGTGCCAGCTCCCGCCAAACGACAGGTTACGAGCAGTACTTC

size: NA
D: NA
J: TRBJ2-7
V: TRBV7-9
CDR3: CASSLLGQGLNEQYF
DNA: TGTGCCAGCAGCCTGCTGGGGCAGGGATTAAACGAGCAGTACTTC

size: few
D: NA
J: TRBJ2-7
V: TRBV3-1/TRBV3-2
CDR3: CASSQDLDRHYEQYF
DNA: TGTGCCAGCAGCCAAGATTTGGACAGACACTACGAGCAGTACTTC

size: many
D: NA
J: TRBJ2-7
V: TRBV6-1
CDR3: CASSEGYRGARSYEQYF
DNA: TGTGCCAGCAGTGAAGGGTATCGGGGGGCGCGGTCCTACGAGCAGTACTTC

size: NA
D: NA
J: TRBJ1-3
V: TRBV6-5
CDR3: CASSAASYSGNTIYF
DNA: TGTGCCAGCAGCGCCGCTAGCTACTCTGGAAACACCATATATTTT

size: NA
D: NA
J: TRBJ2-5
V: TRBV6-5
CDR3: CASSYSLGRQETQYF
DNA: TGTGCCAGCAGTTACTCCCTGGGCAGACAAGAGACCCAGTACTTC

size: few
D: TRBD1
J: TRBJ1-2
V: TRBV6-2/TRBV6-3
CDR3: CASSYISGTVPHNYGYTF
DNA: TGTGCCAGCAGTTACATTTCCGGGACAGTTCCCCACAATTATGGCTACACCTTC

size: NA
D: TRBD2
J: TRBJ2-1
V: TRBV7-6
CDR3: CASSLGAGGLRNEQFF
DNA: TGTGCCAGCAGCTTAGGAGCGGGGGGACTTCGGAATGAGCAGTTCTTC

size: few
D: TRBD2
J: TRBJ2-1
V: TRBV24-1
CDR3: CATSRAFGLAGDLNEQFF
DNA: TGTGCCACCAGCCGGGCCTTTGGGCTAGCGGGAGACTTGAATGAGCAGTTCTTC

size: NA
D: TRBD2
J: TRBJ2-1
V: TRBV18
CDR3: CASSAYGTRQFF
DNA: TGTGCCAGCTCAGCCTACGGGACTAGGCAGTTCTTC

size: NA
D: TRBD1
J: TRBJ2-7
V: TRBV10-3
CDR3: CAIGELDRAGMDEQYF
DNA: TGTGCCATCGGGGAACTGGACAGGGCAGGGATGGACGAGCAGTACTTC

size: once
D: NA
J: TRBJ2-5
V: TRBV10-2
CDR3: CASFDSGAQETQYF
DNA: TGCGCCAGCTTTGATAGCGGAGCCCAAGAGACCCAGTACTTC

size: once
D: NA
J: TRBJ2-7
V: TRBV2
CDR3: CASSYSVPTYEQYF
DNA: TGTGCCAGCAGTTATAGCGTACCAACCTACGAGCAGTACTTC

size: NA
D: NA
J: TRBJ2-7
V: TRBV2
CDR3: CASSRTGTGPYEQYF
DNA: TGTGCCAGCAGCCGGACCGGGACTGGGCCCTACGAGCAGTACTTC

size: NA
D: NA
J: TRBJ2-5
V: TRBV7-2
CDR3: CASSSIQGLGGHQTQYF
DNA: TGTGCCAGCAGCTCAATCCAAGGATTGGGAGGTCACCAGACCCAGTACTTC